The T cell receptor (beta chain) under discussion was sequenced for a study of blood T cell repertoires in COVID-19. Study background: The United States, Italy and Spain were the sources of the acute and convalescent COVID-19 samples.

Per the original methods: How many nucleated cells were present was estimated from reference gene primer amplification. The assay was immunoSEQ multiplex PCR, and TCRdb's table has in-frame clones only and misses some. V, J and clone size are taken as reported in that table, and D and trimming were inferred from the DNA itself. This sample has 200,000 to 250,000 clones, with nearly 90% found just once. The CDR3 is made up of 17 amino acids. Germline CDR1 reads SGHTA; CDR2 reads FQGNSA. The ends lost 1 base at V and 8 bases at J; junction bases unmatched: 5. The chain is built from TRBV7-2 and TRBJ2-1; 16 bases map to TRBD2. The origin of this receptor is a woman under 30 who had recovered from COVID-19. The sample taken for sequencing was peripheral blood. Here the CDR3 reads CASSLGGTSGRGDEQFF. The CDR3 DNA sequence: TGTGCCAGCAGCTTAGGAGGGACTAGCGGGAGGGGGGATGAGCAGTTCTTC.